A selection of T cell receptor beta chains follows, all from one sample in a study of T cell responses to AZD1222 COVID-19 vaccine. The table came from immunoSEQ multiplex PCR; TCRdb's copy has only in-frame clones and leaves some out. In the table there are tens of thousands of clones, around 90% of which are singletons. The specimen was peripheral blood, collected on day 0 of MenACWY control vaccination. Receptors originate from an adult in good health. Both conserved end residues are part of each CDR3. The order of the fields is V gene, D gene, clone size, J gene, CDR3 length, CDR3 protein, CDR3 DNA. D genes are given only for firm matches. For some rows the clone size is stated as once, few or many, or as a class when expanded; others skip it.

v_gene: TRBV7-8; d_gene: .; abundance: .; j_gene: TRBJ1-5; len: 16; CDR3aa: CASSLAIPYSNQPQHF; CDR3nt: TGTGCCAGCAGCTTAGCGATCCCCTATAGCAATCAGCCCCAGCATTTT
v_gene: TRBV7-2; d_gene: .; abundance: .; j_gene: TRBJ2-7; len: 15; CDR3aa: CASSFRGGDNYEQYF; CDR3nt: TGTGCCAGCAGCTTCAGAGGGGGGGATAACTACGAGCAGTACTTC
v_gene: TRBV29-1; d_gene: .; abundance: .; j_gene: TRBJ2-4; len: 14; CDR3aa: CSVEFPANKNIQYF; CDR3nt: TGCAGCGTTGAATTCCCGGCTAACAAAAACATTCAGTACTTC
v_gene: TRBV15; d_gene: TRBD1; abundance: .; j_gene: TRBJ1-4; len: 14; CDR3aa: CATSMDRGREKLFF; CDR3nt: TGTGCCACCAGCATGGACAGGGGTCGTGAAAAACTGTTTTTT
v_gene: TRBV19; d_gene: TRBD1; abundance: .; j_gene: TRBJ2-7; len: 13; CDR3aa: CAREWDSSYEQYF; CDR3nt: TGTGCCAGAGAATGGGACAGCTCCTACGAGCAGTACTTC
v_gene: TRBV28; d_gene: TRBD1; abundance: .; j_gene: TRBJ1-5; len: 15; CDR3aa: CASRHGTGANQPQHF; CDR3nt: TGTGCCAGCAGACACGGGACAGGGGCGAATCAGCCCCAGCATTTT
v_gene: TRBV6-1; d_gene: .; abundance: .; j_gene: TRBJ1-6; len: 14; CDR3aa: CASSDARGNSPLHF; CDR3nt: TGTGCCAGCAGTGATGCCAGGGGTAATTCACCCCTCCACTTT
v_gene: TRBV7-9; d_gene: .; abundance: once; j_gene: TRBJ1-2; len: 13; CDR3aa: CASSFRDNYGYTF; CDR3nt: TGTGCCAGCAGCTTCCGGGACAACTATGGCTACACCTTC
v_gene: TRBV11-3; d_gene: TRBD2; abundance: .; j_gene: TRBJ2-2; len: 16; CDR3aa: CASSLRGGLNSGELFF; CDR3nt: TGTGCCAGCAGCTTACGGGGGGGCCTTAATTCCGGGGAGCTGTTTTTT
v_gene: TRBV7-9; d_gene: .; abundance: .; j_gene: TRBJ1-3; len: 15; CDR3aa: CASSPTPLSGNTIYF; CDR3nt: TGTGCCAGCAGCCCGACCCCCCTCTCTGGAAACACCATATATTTT
v_gene: TRBV29-1; d_gene: .; abundance: .; j_gene: TRBJ1-1; len: 12; CDR3aa: CSTRGPGTEAFF; CDR3nt: TGCAGCACGCGGGGACCGGGGACTGAAGCTTTCTTT
v_gene: TRBV5-1; d_gene: .; abundance: .; j_gene: TRBJ1-3; len: 15; CDR3aa: CASSLEPGSGNTIYF; CDR3nt: TGCGCCAGCAGCTTGGAACCAGGGTCTGGAAACACCATATATTTT
v_gene: TRBV7-2; d_gene: TRBD2; abundance: .; j_gene: TRBJ2-3; len: 16; CDR3aa: CASSARLAGGADTQYF; CDR3nt: TGTGCCAGCAGCGCCCGACTAGCGGGGGGGGCAGATACGCAGTATTTT
v_gene: TRBV30; d_gene: .; abundance: .; j_gene: TRBJ1-2; len: 15; CDR3aa: CAWSVDPRTAHGYTF; CDR3nt: TGTGCCTGGAGTGTTGACCCTCGCACAGCTCATGGCTACACCTTC
v_gene: TRBV30; d_gene: TRBD1; abundance: .; j_gene: TRBJ2-4; len: 19; CDR3aa: CAWNFGQGEGLEAKNIQYF; CDR3nt: TGTGCCTGGAATTTCGGACAGGGGGAAGGACTCGAAGCCAAAAACATTCAGTACTTC
v_gene: TRBV10-3; d_gene: .; abundance: .; j_gene: TRBJ2-1; len: 17; CDR3aa: CAISDPMRGSSYNEQFF; CDR3nt: TGTGCCATCAGTGACCCGATGAGGGGGAGCTCCTACAATGAGCAGTTCTTC
v_gene: TRBV28; d_gene: TRBD1; abundance: .; j_gene: TRBJ1-3; len: 16; CDR3aa: CASSFLTGDKKNTIYF; CDR3nt: TGTGCCAGCAGTTTTCTGACAGGGGATAAGAAAAACACCATATATTTT
v_gene: TRBV28; d_gene: TRBD1; abundance: .; j_gene: TRBJ2-7; len: 15; CDR3aa: CASRSTGTGGVEQYF; CDR3nt: TGTGCCAGTCGTTCAACCGGGACAGGGGGCGTCGAGCAGTACTTC
v_gene: TRBV5-1; d_gene: TRBD1; abundance: once; j_gene: TRBJ2-7; len: 13; CDR3aa: CASSVTGVDEQYF; CDR3nt: TGCGCCAGCAGTGTGACAGGGGTGGACGAGCAGTACTTC
v_gene: TRBV7-9; d_gene: TRBD2; abundance: .; j_gene: TRBJ2-7; len: 16; CDR3aa: CASSFLGGYLSYEQYF; CDR3nt: TGTGCCAGCAGCTTTCTCGGGGGGTACCTCTCCTACGAGCAGTACTTC
v_gene: TRBV5-1; d_gene: TRBD1; abundance: .; j_gene: TRBJ2-3; len: 15; CDR3aa: CASSLTGGNTDTQYF; CDR3nt: TGCGCCAGCAGCTTGACAGGGGGAAACACAGATACGCAGTATTTT
v_gene: TRBV10-3; d_gene: .; abundance: .; j_gene: TRBJ2-3; len: 13; CDR3aa: CAIRGGSTDTQYF; CDR3nt: TGTGCCATCAGGGGCGGTAGCACAGATACGCAGTATTTT
v_gene: TRBV6-5; d_gene: .; abundance: .; j_gene: TRBJ1-1; len: 12; CDR3aa: CASNKPGTEAFF; CDR3nt: TGTGCCAGCAATAAGCCGGGAACTGAAGCTTTCTTT
v_gene: TRBV2; d_gene: .; abundance: .; j_gene: TRBJ1-2; len: 14; CDR3aa: CASSDWAGVYGYTF; CDR3nt: TGTGCCAGCAGTGATTGGGCAGGGGTTTATGGCTACACCTTC
v_gene: TRBV5-1; d_gene: .; abundance: .; j_gene: TRBJ2-2; len: 16; CDR3aa: CASSLVVRENTGELFF; CDR3nt: TGCGCCAGCAGCTTGGTCGTGAGGGAGAACACCGGGGAGCTGTTTTTT
v_gene: TRBV2; d_gene: .; abundance: few; j_gene: TRBJ1-1; len: 14; CDR3aa: CASSVYPREVEAFF; CDR3nt: TGTGCCAGCAGTGTCTATCCCAGGGAAGTTGAAGCTTTCTTT
v_gene: TRBV4-3; d_gene: .; abundance: .; j_gene: TRBJ2-1; len: 16; CDR3aa: CASSQFPSVGADEQFF; CDR3nt: TGCGCCAGCAGCCAATTCCCATCGGTGGGGGCTGATGAGCAGTTCTTC
v_gene: TRBV19; d_gene: TRBD1; abundance: .; j_gene: TRBJ1-5; len: 15; CDR3aa: CASSQTDRLNQPQHF; CDR3nt: TGTGCCAGTAGTCAAACGGACAGGCTCAATCAGCCCCAGCATTTT
v_gene: TRBV7-2; d_gene: TRBD2; abundance: once; j_gene: TRBJ2-1; len: 15; CDR3aa: CASSSYLAGGNEQFF; CDR3nt: TGTGCCAGCAGCTCCTATTTAGCGGGGGGCAATGAGCAGTTCTTC
v_gene: TRBV10-3; d_gene: .; abundance: .; j_gene: TRBJ1-5; len: 13; CDR3aa: CAISLQGEQPQHF; CDR3nt: TGTGCCATCAGTCTACAGGGTGAACAGCCCCAGCATTTT
v_gene: TRBV5-1; d_gene: .; abundance: .; j_gene: TRBJ1-2; len: 14; CDR3aa: CASSSIQGDGGYTF; CDR3nt: TGCGCCAGCAGCTCGATACAGGGAGACGGTGGCTACACCTTC
v_gene: TRBV2; d_gene: TRBD1; abundance: .; j_gene: TRBJ1-1; len: 13; CDR3aa: CASTNTGVTEAFF; CDR3nt: TGTGCCAGCACCAATACAGGGGTCACTGAAGCTTTCTTT
v_gene: TRBV28; d_gene: TRBD1; abundance: few; j_gene: TRBJ1-5; len: 15; CDR3aa: CASSVAQGASQPQHF; CDR3nt: TGTGCCAGCAGTGTTGCACAGGGGGCCAGTCAGCCCCAGCATTTT
v_gene: TRBV7-3; d_gene: TRBD2; abundance: .; j_gene: TRBJ2-5; len: 16; CDR3aa: CASSPPGGGLQETQYF; CDR3nt: TGTGCCAGCAGCCCGCCGGGCGGGGGACTCCAAGAGACCCAGTACTTC
v_gene: TRBV7-9; d_gene: .; abundance: .; j_gene: TRBJ1-1; len: 16; CDR3aa: CASSVLGGARDTEAFF; CDR3nt: TGTGCCAGCAGCGTCCTTGGGGGGGCGCGGGACACTGAAGCTTTCTTT
v_gene: TRBV30; d_gene: .; abundance: .; j_gene: TRBJ1-2; len: 13; CDR3aa: CAVQGRGNYGYTF; CDR3nt: TGTGCCGTTCAGGGTCGGGGTAACTATGGCTACACCTTC
v_gene: TRBV3-1/TRBV3-2; d_gene: .; abundance: .; j_gene: TRBJ2-2; len: 13; CDR3aa: CASSQEASGELFF; CDR3nt: TGTGCCAGCAGCCAAGAGGCGTCCGGGGAGCTGTTTTTT
v_gene: TRBV29-1; d_gene: .; abundance: .; j_gene: TRBJ1-5; len: 11; CDR3aa: CSVGGSQPQHF; CDR3nt: TGCAGCGTTGGGGGGTCTCAGCCCCAGCATTTT
v_gene: TRBV19; d_gene: TRBD2; abundance: .; j_gene: TRBJ2-5; len: 16; CDR3aa: CASSMFGRGIGETQYF; CDR3nt: TGTGCCAGTAGTATGTTTGGGCGGGGGATAGGAGAGACCCAGTACTTC
v_gene: TRBV30; d_gene: .; abundance: .; j_gene: TRBJ1-1; len: 17; CDR3aa: CAHGGGGGFSMNTEAFF; CDR3nt: TGTGCCCATGGAGGGGGGGGAGGGTTCTCCATGAACACTGAAGCTTTCTTT
v_gene: TRBV5-1; d_gene: .; abundance: once; j_gene: TRBJ1-1; len: 14; CDR3aa: CASSPRIAGTEAFF; CDR3nt: TGCGCCAGCAGCCCCCGAATCGCTGGGACTGAAGCTTTCTTT
v_gene: TRBV18; d_gene: .; abundance: once; j_gene: TRBJ2-5; len: 14; CDR3aa: CASSPQGDQETQYF; CDR3nt: TGTGCCAGCTCACCACAGGGGGACCAAGAGACCCAGTACTTC
v_gene: TRBV6-5; d_gene: TRBD1; abundance: .; j_gene: TRBJ1-6; len: 14; CDR3aa: CASSRDSQNSPLHF; CDR3nt: TGTGCCAGCAGTCGGGACAGTCAAAATTCACCCCTCCACTTT
v_gene: TRBV19; d_gene: .; abundance: .; j_gene: TRBJ1-6; len: 14; CDR3aa: CASSIDRGGSPLHF; CDR3nt: TGTGCCAGTAGTATAGACAGGGGTGGGTCACCCCTCCACTTT